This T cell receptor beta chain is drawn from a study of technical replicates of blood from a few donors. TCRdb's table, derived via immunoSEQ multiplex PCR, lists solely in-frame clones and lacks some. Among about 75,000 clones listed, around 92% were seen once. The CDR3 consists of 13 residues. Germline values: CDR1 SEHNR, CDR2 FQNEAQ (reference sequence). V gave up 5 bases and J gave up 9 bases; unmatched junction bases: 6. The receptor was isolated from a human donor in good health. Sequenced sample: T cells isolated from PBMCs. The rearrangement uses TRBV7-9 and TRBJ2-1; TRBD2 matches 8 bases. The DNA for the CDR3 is TGTGCCAGCAGCCTACAGCGGGAGAGTGAGCAGTTCTTC. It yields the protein CASSLQRESEQFF.